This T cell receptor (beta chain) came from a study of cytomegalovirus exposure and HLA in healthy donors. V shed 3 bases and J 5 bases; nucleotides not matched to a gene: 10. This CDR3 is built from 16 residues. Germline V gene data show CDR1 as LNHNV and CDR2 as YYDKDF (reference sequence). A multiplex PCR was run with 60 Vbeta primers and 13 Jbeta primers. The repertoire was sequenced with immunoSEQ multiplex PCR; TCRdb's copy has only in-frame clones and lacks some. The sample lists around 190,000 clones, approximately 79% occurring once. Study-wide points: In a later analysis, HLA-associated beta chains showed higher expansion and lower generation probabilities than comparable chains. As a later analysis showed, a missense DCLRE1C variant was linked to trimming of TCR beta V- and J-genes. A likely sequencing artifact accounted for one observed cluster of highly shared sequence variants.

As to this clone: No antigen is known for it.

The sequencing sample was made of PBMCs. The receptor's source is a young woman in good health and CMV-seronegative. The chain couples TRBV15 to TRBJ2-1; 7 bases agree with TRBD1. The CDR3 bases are TGTGCCACCAGCAGCTACAGGGGAGTGCGTAACAATGAGCAGTTCTTC. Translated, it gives CATSSYRGVRNNEQFF.